The 10 T cell receptor beta chains listed next were all sequenced from one sample in a study of spatial heterogeneity in lung cancer. The antigens for these receptors are not known. A single record per CDR3 protein comes from TCRdb applying MiXCR to the 5' RACE reads. The table includes around 100,000 distinct CDR3 sequences, 4% to 4.5% detected once. General study points: Tracking of tumor mutation counts was seen in expanded intratumoral alpha and beta TCR counts.

Time point defined: sample taken at primary tumor resection. This material consisted of lung tumor tissue, taken at surgery. The receptors derive from a male donor with early-stage non-small cell lung cancer.

V gene TRBV20-1 combines with J gene TRBJ2-3; no firm D call. There are 14 residues in the CDR3. Germline V CDR1 and CDR2: DFQATT, SNEGSKA (reference sequence). V was pared by 7 bases and J by 0 bases, with 14 bases between. The CDR3 spells CSVHPDSSTDTQYF. The CDR3 DNA is TGCAGTGTACATCCAGACTCTAGCACAGATACGCAGTATTTT.

In its sample, this clonotype was seen a few times. V is TRBV4-1 and J is TRBJ2-7; TRBD1 or TRBD2 may be the D gene (5 bases each). The germline CDR1 and CDR2 sequences are MGHRA and YSYEKL. Trimming cost V 1 base and J 4 bases, with 14 bases left between them. The length of the CDR3 is 15 residues. The CDR3 is CASSQGDGIAYEQYF. The CDR3 DNA follows: TGCGCCAGCAGCCAAGGGGACGGGATCGCATACGAGCAGTACTTC.

This clonotype has at least ten counts. This rearrangement joins TRBV11-2 to TRBJ1-3; no clear D gene. Per the germline V gene, CDR1 is SGHAT and CDR2 is FQNNGV. V was clipped by 3 bases and J by 2 bases, with 8 bases between them. This CDR3 is built from 14 residues. The CDR3 loop is CASSLFWTGNTIYF. CDR3 nucleotide sequence: TGTGCCAGCAGCTTGTTCTGGACTGGAAACACCATATATTTT.

Ten or more counts support this clonotype. V gene TRBV7-9 combines with J gene TRBJ2-1; 7 positions match TRBD2. The germline CDR1 and CDR2 sequences are SEHNR and FQNEAQ (reference sequence). Trimming took 2 bases from V and 4 from J; bases not matched to a gene: 8. The CDR3 is 16 residues long. As DNA, the CDR3 is TGTGCCAGCAGCTTAATGGGTCTAGCGGCTTACAATGAGCAGTTCTTC. Translated: CASSLMGLAAYNEQFF.

This clonotype was seen repeatedly, ten times or more. This chain links TRBV28 with TRBJ1-2; D perhaps matches TRBD1 (5 bases). CDR1 and CDR2 from the germline V gene are MDHEN and SYDVKM. V was trimmed by 2 bases and J by 6 bases, leaving 13 bases between them. The length of the CDR3 is 14 residues. The CDR3 spells CASSLPGPRNGYTF. The CDR3, as DNA: TGTGCCAGCAGTTTACCGGGACCTAGGAATGGCTACACCTTC.

This clonotype was detected only a few times. J is TRBJ2-1 and V is TRBV10-1; TRBD2 aligns across 7 bases. Germline V CDR1 and CDR2: WNHNN, SYGVQD (reference sequence). This CDR3 is 14 amino acids long. V lost 0 bases to trimming and J lost 10 bases; unmatched junction nucleotides: 6. CDR3 protein: CASSESGRSGEQFF. The CDR3 coding sequence is TGCGCCAGCAGTGAGTCCGGGAGGTCTGGGGAGCAGTTCTTC.

V gene TRBV3-1 combines with J gene TRBJ1-6, with TRBD1 identical over 7 bases. This CDR3 comprises 15 residues. Germline CDR1 and CDR2: LGHDT and YNNKEL (reference sequence). Losses at the gene ends were 2 bases for V and 7 bases for J; bases not matched to a gene: 5. As DNA, the CDR3 is TGTGCCAGCAGCCAAACCGGGACAGCCAATTCACCCCTCCACTTT. Amino acids: CASSQTGTANSPLHF.

CDR3 sequence (DNA): TGCAGCGTTCAGGGGAGAACGCCGCTCACTGAAGCTTTCTTT. Its protein is CSVQGRTPLTEAFF. V and J are TRBV29-1 and TRBJ1-1, with a tentative D call TRBD1 (6 bases). The V and J ends lost 5 bases and 4 bases respectively, with 17 bases between them. The CDR3 covers 14 residues. Germline V CDR1 and CDR2: SQVTM, ANQGSEA.

This clonotype was picked up many times. The chain carries TRBV20-1 and TRBJ2-7; D is ambiguous. The length of the CDR3 is 14 residues. The V gene lost 0 bases and the J gene lost 6 bases, with 15 bases spanning the gap. Germline V CDR1 and CDR2: DFQATT, SNEGSKA (reference sequence). In DNA form, the CDR3 reads TGCAGTGCTAGAGATACCCCATGGGGTTTCGAGCAGTACTTC. It translates to CSARDTPWGFEQYF.

This clonotype was observed many times. The V and J genes are TRBV27 and TRBJ1-4; tentative D call: TRBD1 (5 bases). CDR3 length: 14 amino acids. V was shortened by 5 bases and J by 8 bases, with 15 bases between the two germline ends. The germline gives CDR1 MNHEY, CDR2 SMNVEV (reference sequence). CDR3 bases: TGTGCCAGCAGTCCCCCCGGGGCGGGGGAAAAACTGTTTTTT. Residues: CASSPPGAGEKLFF. Using reference TRBV27 and TRBJ1-4 for the parts outside the CDR3, the full variable domain is EAQVTQNPRYLITVTGKKLTVTCSQNMNHEYMSWYRQDPGLGLRQIYYSMNVEVTDKGDVPEGYKVSRKEKRNFPLILESPSPNQTSLYFCASSPPGAGEKLFFGSGTQLSVL.